One and the same sample provided the 5 T cell receptor beta chains below, sequenced in a study of beta chain features in type 1 diabetes. Overall study results and limits: Among patients with Type 1 diabetes, TCRB CDR3s were moderately but significantly shorter in every one of the four CD4+ subsets.

Expressed TCRB transcripts were sequenced because the isolated RNA had all been reverse transcribed beforehand. Assay used: immunoSEQ multiplex PCR; TCRdb lists only in-frame clones, some missing. Of around 250,000 clones listed, around 24% are singletons. These receptors have no identified antigens. The source material was naive CD4+ T cells from blood. These receptor sequences come from a woman in her 30s with type 1 diabetes.

This chain joins TRBV18 and TRBJ1-5, with D possibly TRBD1 on 6 matching bases. Deletions cut 3 bases from V and 5 bases from J, with 17 bases between. Looked up from germline, CDR1 is KGHSH and CDR2 is LQKENI. The CDR3 has 16 residues. The CDR3, as DNA: TGTGCCAGCTCACCTCAGGACAGCCTCCGTTATCAGCCCCAGCATTTT. Protein: CASSPQDSLRYQPQHF.

J is TRBJ1-4 and V is TRBV30; a weak D match, TRBD1 (5 bases). Between the trimmed V and J ends, which lost 2 bases and 3 bases, there was a span of 7 bases. Germline assignment: CDR1 GTSNPN and CDR2 SVGIG (reference sequence). CDR3 length equals 13 residues. The CDR3 sequence: CAWSYRPNEKLFF. CDR3 DNA: TGTGCCTGGAGTTACAGGCCTAATGAAAAACTGTTTTTT.

There are a few counts of this clone. DNA of the CDR3: TGTGCCAGCAGTGCGACTAGCGGGAGTCCAGGACCAGATACGCAGTATTTT. Its protein product is CASSATSGSPGPDTQYF. The rearrangement uses TRBV7-9 and TRBJ2-3; 12 nucleotides agree with TRBD2. This CDR3 is 17 amino acids long. The germline V gene has CDR1 SEHNR and CDR2 FQNEAQ (reference sequence). V shed 6 bases, J shed 4 bases, and the junction held 11 bases outside the gene matches.

The chain carries TRBV7-2 and TRBJ2-1; D ambiguous. The V and J ends lost 2 bases and 8 bases respectively, with 7 bases between them. Germline CDR1 reads SGHTA; CDR2 reads FQGNSA. This CDR3 comprises 12 residues. This CDR3 is CASSLIRDEQFF. CDR3 bases: TGTGCCAGCAGCTTAATCCGGGATGAGCAGTTCTTC.

V gene TRBV9 combines with J gene TRBJ2-2; TRBD2 might be the D (6 bases). Germline V CDR1 and CDR2: SGDLS, YYNGEE. Trimming cost V 4 bases and J 0 bases, with 10 bases left between them. The CDR3 totals 15 residues. The CDR3: CASSPRTTNTGELFF. The DNA for the CDR3 is TGTGCCAGCAGCCCCAGGACTACGAACACCGGGGAGCTGTTTTTT.